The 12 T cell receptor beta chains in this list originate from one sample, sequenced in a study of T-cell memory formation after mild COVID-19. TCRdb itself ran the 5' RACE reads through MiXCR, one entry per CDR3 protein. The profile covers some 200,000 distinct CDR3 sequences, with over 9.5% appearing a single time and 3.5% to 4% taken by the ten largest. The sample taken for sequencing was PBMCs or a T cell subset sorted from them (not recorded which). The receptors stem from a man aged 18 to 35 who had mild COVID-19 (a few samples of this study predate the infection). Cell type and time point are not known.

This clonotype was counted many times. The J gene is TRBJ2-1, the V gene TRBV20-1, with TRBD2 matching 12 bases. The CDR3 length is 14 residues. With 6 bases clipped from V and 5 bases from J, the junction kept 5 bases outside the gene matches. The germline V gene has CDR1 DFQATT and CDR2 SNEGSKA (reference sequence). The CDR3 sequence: CSAVLAGGHNEQFF. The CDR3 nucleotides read TGCAGTGCAGTACTAGCGGGGGGCCACAATGAGCAGTTCTTC.

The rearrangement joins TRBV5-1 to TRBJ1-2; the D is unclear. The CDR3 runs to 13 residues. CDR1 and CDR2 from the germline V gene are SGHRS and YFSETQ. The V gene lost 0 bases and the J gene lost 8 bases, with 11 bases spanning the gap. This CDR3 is CASSLVGSRGYTF. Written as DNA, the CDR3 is TGCGCCAGCAGCTTGGTGGGCAGTCGGGGCTACACCTTC.

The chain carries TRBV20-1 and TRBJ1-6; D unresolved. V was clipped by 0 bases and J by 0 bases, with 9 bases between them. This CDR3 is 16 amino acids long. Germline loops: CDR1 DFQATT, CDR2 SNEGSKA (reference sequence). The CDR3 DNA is TGCAGTGCTAGAGATACCAGGAGCTCCTATAATTCACCCCTCCACTTT. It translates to CSARDTRSSYNSPLHF.

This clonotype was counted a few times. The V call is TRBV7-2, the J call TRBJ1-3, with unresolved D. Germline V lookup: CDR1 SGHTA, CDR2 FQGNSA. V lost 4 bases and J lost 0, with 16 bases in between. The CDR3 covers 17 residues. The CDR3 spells CASSSITRPSSGNTIYF. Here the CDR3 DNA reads TGTGCCAGCAGCTCAATTACAAGACCTAGCTCTGGAAACACCATATATTTT. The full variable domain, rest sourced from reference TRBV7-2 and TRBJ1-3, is GAGVSQSPSNKVTEKGKDVELRCDPISGHTALYWYRQSLGQGLEFLIYFQGNSAPDKSGLPSDRFSAERTGGSVSTLTIQRTQQEDSAVYLCASSSITRPSSGNTIYFGEGSWLTVV.

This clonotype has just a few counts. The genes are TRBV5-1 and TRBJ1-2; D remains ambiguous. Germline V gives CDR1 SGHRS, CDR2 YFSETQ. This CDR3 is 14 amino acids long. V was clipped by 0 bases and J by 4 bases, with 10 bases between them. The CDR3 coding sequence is TGCGCCAGCAGCTTGGGGGTGATGGGCTATGGCTACACCTTC. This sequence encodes CASSLGVMGYGYTF.

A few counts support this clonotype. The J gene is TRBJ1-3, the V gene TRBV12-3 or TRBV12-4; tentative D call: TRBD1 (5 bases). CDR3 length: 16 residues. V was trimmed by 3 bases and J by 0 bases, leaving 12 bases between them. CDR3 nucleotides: TGTGCCAGCAGTTTCAGGGACCTAATCTCTGGAAACACCATATATTTT. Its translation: CASSFRDLISGNTIYF.

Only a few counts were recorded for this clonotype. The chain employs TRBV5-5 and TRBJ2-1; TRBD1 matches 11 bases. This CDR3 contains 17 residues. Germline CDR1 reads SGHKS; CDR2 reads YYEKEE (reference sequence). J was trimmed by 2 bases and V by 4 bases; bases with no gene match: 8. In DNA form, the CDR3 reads TGTGCCAGCAGCAGGGACAGGGGGTTTTCCACCTACAATGAGCAGTTCTTC. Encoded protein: CASSRDRGFSTYNEQFF.

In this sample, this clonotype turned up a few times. The CDR3 loop is CATSDFSGKAFF. In DNA form, the CDR3 reads TGTGCCACCAGTGATTTTTCCGGGAAAGCTTTCTTT. This sequence joins TRBV24-1 and TRBJ1-1; D ambiguous. V was shortened by 1 base and J by 9 bases, with 8 bases between the two germline ends. CDR1 and CDR2 from the germline V gene are KGHDR and SFDVKD. The CDR3 sequence is 12 residues long.

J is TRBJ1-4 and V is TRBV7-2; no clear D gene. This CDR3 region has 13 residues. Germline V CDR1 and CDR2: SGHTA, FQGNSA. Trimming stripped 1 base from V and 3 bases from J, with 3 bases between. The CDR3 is CASSLGANEKLFF. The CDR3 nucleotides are TGTGCCAGCAGCTTAGGGGCTAATGAAAAACTGTTTTTT.

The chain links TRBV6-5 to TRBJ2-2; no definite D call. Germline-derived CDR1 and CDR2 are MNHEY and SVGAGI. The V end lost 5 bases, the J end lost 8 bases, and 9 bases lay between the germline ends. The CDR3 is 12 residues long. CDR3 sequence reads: CASSDGWGELFF. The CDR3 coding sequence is TGTGCCAGCAGTGACGGGTGGGGGGAGCTGTTTTTT.

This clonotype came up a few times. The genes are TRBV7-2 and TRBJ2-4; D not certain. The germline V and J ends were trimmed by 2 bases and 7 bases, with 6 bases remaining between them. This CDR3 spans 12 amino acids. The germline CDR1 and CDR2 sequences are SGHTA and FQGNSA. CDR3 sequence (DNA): TGTGCCAGCAGCTTATCCCGGAACATTCAGTACTTC. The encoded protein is CASSLSRNIQYF. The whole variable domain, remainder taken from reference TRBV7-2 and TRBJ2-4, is GAGVSQSPSNKVTEKGKDVELRCDPISGHTALYWYRQSLGQGLEFLIYFQGNSAPDKSGLPSDRFSAERTGGSVSTLTIQRTQQEDSAVYLCASSLSRNIQYFGAGTRLSVL.

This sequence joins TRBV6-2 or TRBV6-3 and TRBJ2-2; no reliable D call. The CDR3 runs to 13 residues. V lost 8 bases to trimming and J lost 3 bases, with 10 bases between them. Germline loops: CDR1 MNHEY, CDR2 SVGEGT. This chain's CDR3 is CASRLGYTGELFF. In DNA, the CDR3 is TGTGCCAGCCGCCTAGGGTACACCGGGGAGCTGTTTTTT.